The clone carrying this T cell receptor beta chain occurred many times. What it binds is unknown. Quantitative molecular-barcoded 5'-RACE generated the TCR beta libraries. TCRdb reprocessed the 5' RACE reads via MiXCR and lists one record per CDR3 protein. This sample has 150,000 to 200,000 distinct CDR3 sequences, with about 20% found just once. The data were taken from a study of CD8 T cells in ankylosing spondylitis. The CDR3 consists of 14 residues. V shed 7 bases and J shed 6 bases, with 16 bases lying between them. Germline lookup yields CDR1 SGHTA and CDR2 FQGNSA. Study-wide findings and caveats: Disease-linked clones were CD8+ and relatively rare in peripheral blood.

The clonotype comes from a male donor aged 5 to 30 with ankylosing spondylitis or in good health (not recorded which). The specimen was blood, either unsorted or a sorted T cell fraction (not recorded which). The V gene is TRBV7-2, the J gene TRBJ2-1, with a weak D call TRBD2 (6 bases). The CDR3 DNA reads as TGTGCCAGCAACTTCGGGAGCGCGCTCAATGAGCAGTTCTTC. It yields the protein CASNFGSALNEQFF.